This TCR beta chain is from a study of OX40 agonist ivuxolimab in advanced cancers. Study-wide results and limits: What antigens the expanded peripheral T cells recognized was never established.

Comments on this clone: Its antigen is not known.

Here immunoSEQ multiplex PCR was the method, and the copy in TCRdb shows in-frame clones only, minus some. Found here are some 70,000 clones, 84% of them singletons; the top ten hold roughly 2.1%. CDR1 is GTSNPN and CDR2 is SVGIG in the germline V gene (reference sequence). This CDR3 comprises 13 residues. V was cut by 7 bases and J by 4 bases, with 14 bases left in between. This sequence joins TRBV30 and TRBJ1-5, with D unclear. The sample consisted of CD4+ or CD8+ T cells sorted from blood, taken in a trial of the OX40 agonist ivuxolimab. The sequence was obtained from an adult with an advanced solid tumor such as melanoma, head and neck, liver or kidney cancer. The CDR3 spells CAYAGIRNQPQHF. For the CDR3, the DNA is TGTGCCTATGCCGGGATCAGGAATCAGCCCCAGCATTTT.